Sequencing of this T cell receptor (beta chain) was carried out in a study of pediatric ulcerative colitis. Per the germline V gene, CDR1 is DFQATT and CDR2 is SNEGSKA (reference sequence). Trimming left V 0 bases short and J 11 bases short, with 7 bases between. CDR3 length equals 10 residues. Study findings and constraints: All ulcerative colitis patients, but no controls, carried a couple of rectal clonotypes. Blood samples from a couple of patients yielded substantially fewer templates and were excluded from blood-rectal overlap analysis.

Note on this clone: Its antigen is as yet unknown.

Only in-frame clones appear in the TCRdb table, and some are missing; sequencing was by immunoSEQ multiplex PCR. The sample contains 25,000 to 35,000 clones, 82% of which appear only once. The genes are TRBV20-1 and TRBJ1-2, with D unclear. The TCR sequence derives from a boy aged 5-17 years with severe ulcerative colitis. Sequencing used blood. As DNA, the CDR3 is TGCAGTGCTAGAGATCGAAGTTACACCTTC. It specifies CSARDRSYTF.